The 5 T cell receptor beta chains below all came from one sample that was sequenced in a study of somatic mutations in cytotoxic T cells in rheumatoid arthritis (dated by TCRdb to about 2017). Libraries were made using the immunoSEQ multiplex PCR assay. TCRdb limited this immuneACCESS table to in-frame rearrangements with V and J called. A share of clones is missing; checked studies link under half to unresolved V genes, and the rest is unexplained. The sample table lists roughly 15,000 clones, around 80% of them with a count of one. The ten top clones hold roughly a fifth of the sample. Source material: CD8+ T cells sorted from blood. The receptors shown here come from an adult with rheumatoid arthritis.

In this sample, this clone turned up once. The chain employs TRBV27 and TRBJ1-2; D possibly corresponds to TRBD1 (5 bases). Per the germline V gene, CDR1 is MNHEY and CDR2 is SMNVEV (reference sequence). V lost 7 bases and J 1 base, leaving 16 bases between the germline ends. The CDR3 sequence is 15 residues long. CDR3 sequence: CASKSWGGGNYGYTF. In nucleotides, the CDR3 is TGTGCCAGCAAAAGTTGGGGTGGGGGTAACTATGGCTACACCTTC.

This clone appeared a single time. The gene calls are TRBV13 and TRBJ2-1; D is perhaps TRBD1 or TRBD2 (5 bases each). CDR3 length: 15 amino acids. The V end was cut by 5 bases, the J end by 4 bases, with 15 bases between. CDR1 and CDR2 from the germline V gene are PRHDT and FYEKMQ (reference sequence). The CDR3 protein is CASSAGASVYNEQFF. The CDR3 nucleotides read TGTGCCAGCAGCGCCGGGGCTAGTGTTTACAATGAGCAGTTCTTC. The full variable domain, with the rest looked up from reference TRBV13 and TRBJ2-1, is AAGVIQSPRHLIKEKRETATLKCYPIPRHDTVYWYQQGPGQDPQFLISFYEKMQSDKGSIPDRFSAQQFSDYHSELNMSSLELGDSALYFCASSAGASVYNEQFFGPGTRLTVL.

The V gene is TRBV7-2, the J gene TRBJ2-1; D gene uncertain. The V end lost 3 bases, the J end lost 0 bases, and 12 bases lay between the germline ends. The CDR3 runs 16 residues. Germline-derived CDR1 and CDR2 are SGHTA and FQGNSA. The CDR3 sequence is CASSFKVMSSYNEQFF. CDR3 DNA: TGTGCCAGCAGCTTTAAGGTTATGAGCTCCTACAATGAGCAGTTCTTC.

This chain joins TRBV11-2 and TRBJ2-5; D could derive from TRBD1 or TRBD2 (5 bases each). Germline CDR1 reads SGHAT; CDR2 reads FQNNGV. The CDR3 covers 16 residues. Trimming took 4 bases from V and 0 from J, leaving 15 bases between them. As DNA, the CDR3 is TGTGCCAGCAGCTACGAGGGGTTCGTGAACCAAGAGACCCAGTACTTC. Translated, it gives CASSYEGFVNQETQYF.

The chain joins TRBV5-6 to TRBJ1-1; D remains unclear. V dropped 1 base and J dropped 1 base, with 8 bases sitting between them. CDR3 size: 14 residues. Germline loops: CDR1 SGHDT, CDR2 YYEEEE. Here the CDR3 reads CASSLPGGNTEAFF. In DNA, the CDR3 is TGTGCCAGCAGCTTGCCGGGTGGGAACACTGAAGCTTTCTTT.